A single sample gave rise to the 20 T cell receptor beta chains below, sequenced in a study of vaccination and CD4 T cells after COVID-19 (dated by TCRdb to between 2022 and 2023). Their specific antigens are unknown. The library was generated by PCR. Sequencer: Illumina iSeq 100. TCR sequencing of DNA from cultured CD4+ T cells used the Oncomine TCR Beta short-read assay at the Johns Hopkins FTIC core. TCRdb trimmed public reads at Q25 via fastp, called clones via MiXCR and kept in-frame beta chains. Rows with one shared CDR3 protein collapse into an entry with the most common genes and DNA. Recorded for this sample are about 7,300 distinct CDR3 sequences; approximately 55% of them occurred a single time. The top ten hold 34% of the sample. The treatment or condition label, read with the paper, signifies: roughly 10-day PBMC culture with coronavirus spike peptide pools or control peptides (ViraFEST assay).

Material: CD4+ T cells from blood, cultured in vitro. The receptor set was obtained from a human donor who had recovered from COVID-19.

This CDR3 reads CASSELPPGSGPYEQYF. CDR3 in DNA: TGTGCCAGCAGTGAACTCCCCCCGGGCTCCGGGCCCTACGAGCAGTACTTC. The rearrangement joins TRBV2 to TRBJ2-7; D unresolved. The V end was cut by 2 bases, the J end by 2 bases, with 19 bases between. Germline V gives CDR1 SNHLY, CDR2 FYNNEI. The length of the CDR3 is 17 residues. Combining the CDR3 with reference TRBV2 and TRBJ2-7 gives the whole variable domain EPEVTQTPSHQVTQMGQEVILRCVPISNHLYFYWYRQILGQKVEFLVSFYNNEISEKSEIFDDQFSVERPDGSNFTLKIRSTKLEDSAMYFCASSELPPGSGPYEQYFGPGTRLTVT.

The rearrangement joins TRBV20-1 to TRBJ2-3; D unresolved. V lost 6 bases, J lost 4 bases, and 17 bases lay in between. Germline loops: CDR1 DFQATT, CDR2 SNEGSKA (reference sequence). This CDR3 is built from 14 residues. In DNA form, the CDR3 reads TGCAGTGCGAACTTCTGGGATCTAGCAGATACGCAGTATTTT. It translates to CSANFWDLADTQYF.

This clonotype has just a few counts. In DNA, the CDR3 is TGTGCCAGCAGCCCGACAGGGGCGGACACTGAAGCTTTCTTT. It translates to CASSPTGADTEAFF. The chain carries TRBV7-9 and TRBJ1-1; 8 bases line up with TRBD1. Losses at the gene ends were 5 bases for V and 3 bases for J; bases not matched to a gene: 5. Germline V gives CDR1 SEHNR, CDR2 FQNEAQ (reference sequence). The CDR3 covers 14 residues.

This chain uses TRBV2 with TRBJ1-1; 10 bases fit TRBD1. CDR3 length: 15 residues. V was pared by 5 bases and J by 6 bases, with 9 bases of the junction left unmatched. The germline gives CDR1 SNHLY, CDR2 FYNNEI. CDR3 amino acids: CASSLTGGAVAEAFF. CDR3 DNA: TGTGCCAGCAGTCTGACAGGGGGCGCGGTAGCTGAAGCTTTCTTT.

The chain employs TRBV6-1 and TRBJ1-5, with a tentative D call TRBD1 (5 bases). Trimming pared 4 bases from V and 2 bases from J, leaving 9 bases between. The germline V gene has CDR1 MNHNS and CDR2 SASEGT. This CDR3 contains 14 residues. The CDR3 loop reads CASSGGGGNQPQHF. In DNA form, the CDR3 reads TGTGCCAGCAGTGGGGGAGGGGGCAATCAGCCCCAGCATTTT.

The chain employs TRBV24-1 and TRBJ2-3; tentatively, D is TRBD1 (6 bases). This CDR3 spans 15 amino acids. Germline values: CDR1 KGHDR, CDR2 SFDVKD. Trimming cost V 4 bases and J 2 bases, with 12 bases left between them. The CDR3 loop is CATSDSGDTTDTQYF. CDR3 bases: TGTGCCACCAGTGACTCTGGGGACACCACAGATACGCAGTATTTT.

The chain has TRBV7-2 and TRBJ1-1; no firm D call. Trimming left V 4 bases short and J 7 bases short, with 16 bases between. The CDR3 covers 14 residues. Per germline, CDR1 SGHTA and CDR2 FQGNSA. CDR3 DNA: TGTGCCAGCAGCTCGGTTCCGGGTACTCTTGAAGCTTTCTTT. It translates to CASSSVPGTLEAFF.

V usage is TRBV2 and J usage is TRBJ2-1; 12 bases fit TRBD2. Germline loops: CDR1 SNHLY, CDR2 FYNNEI. J was trimmed by 8 bases and V by 5 bases; bases with no gene match: 7. This CDR3 is 15 amino acids long. CDR3 nucleotide sequence: TGTGCCAGCAGTAAAGGACTAGCGGGATACCATGAGCAGTTCTTC. It yields the protein CASSKGLAGYHEQFF.

V is TRBV7-8 and J is TRBJ1-5; D possibly corresponds to TRBD1 (6 bases). V lost 7 bases and J lost 0, with 19 bases in between. In germline, CDR1 is SGHVS, CDR2 FQNEAQ. The CDR3 is 17 amino acids. The CDR3 is CASNALIGGDSNQPQHF. DNA of the CDR3: TGTGCCAGCAACGCACTGATAGGGGGGGATAGCAATCAGCCCCAGCATTTT.

The genes are TRBV6-2 or TRBV6-3 and TRBJ2-3; TRBD2 aligns across 11 bases. The germline V gene has CDR1 MNHEY and CDR2 SVGEGT. The V segment lost 6 bases and the J segment 6 bases; nucleotides outside the gene matches: 14. CDR3 length equals 17 residues. CDR3 amino acids: CASSNPPSGGTSDTQYF. As DNA, the CDR3 is TGTGCCAGCAGCAACCCCCCTAGCGGGGGGACCAGCGATACGCAGTATTTT.

The chain combines TRBV7-9 with TRBJ1-1, with D perhaps TRBD1 (5 bases). The ends were cut back, 5 bases at V and 1 base at J, with 20 bases in the middle. Germline CDR1 is SEHNR and CDR2 is FQNEAQ (reference sequence). The CDR3 runs 17 residues. Here the CDR3 reads CASSLFTLREGNTEAFF. The CDR3 nucleotides are TGTGCCAGCAGCCTATTCACACTCAGGGAGGGGAACACTGAAGCTTTCTTT.

The chain recombines TRBV14 with TRBJ2-7; 7 bases are a match to TRBD2. The CDR3 is made up of 17 amino acids. Germline V gives CDR1 SGHDN, CDR2 FVKESK. J was trimmed by 1 base and V by 1 base; bases with no gene match: 10. CDR3 sequence reads: CASSQAMGRGSSYEQYF. CDR3 nucleotide sequence: TGTGCCAGCAGCCAAGCAATGGGGCGCGGGAGTTCCTACGAGCAGTACTTC.

The CDR3, as DNA: TGTGCCACCAGCAGCGAGCCACCCCCAGGGGTCGTCAACCTAGCCAAAAACATTCAGTACTTC. As protein: CATSSEPPPGVVNLAKNIQYF. The V and J genes are TRBV15 and TRBJ2-4, with a weak D call TRBD1 (6 bases). The CDR3 consists of 21 residues. Germline V lookup: CDR1 LNHNV, CDR2 YYDKDF (reference sequence). V was trimmed by 3 bases and J by 0 bases, leaving 27 bases between them.

The chain recombines TRBV29-1 with TRBJ2-2; possibly TRBD2 for D (5 bases). The V end was cut by 7 bases, the J end by 7 bases, with 16 bases between. There are 13 residues in the CDR3. Germline lookup yields CDR1 SQVTM and CDR2 ANQGSEA. The CDR3 sequence is CSGGDNFNGELFF. The CDR3 coding sequence is TGCAGCGGGGGAGACAATTTTAACGGGGAGCTGTTTTTT.

The chain uses TRBV30 and TRBJ1-5; no definite D call. The ends were cut back, 0 bases at V and 9 bases at J, with 12 bases in the middle. Per the germline V gene, CDR1 is GTSNPN and CDR2 is SVGIG (reference sequence). The CDR3 contains 13 residues. CDR3 region: CAWSVKGSWPQHF. The CDR3 DNA is TGTGCCTGGAGTGTAAAGGGCTCCTGGCCCCAGCATTTT.

CDR3 in DNA: TGTGCCAGCAGTGAAGCCCCGGGCGGGGGGAGAAGAAATACGCAGTATTTT. Protein product: CASSEAPGGGRRNTQYF. The chain recombines TRBV6-1 with TRBJ2-3; 8 nucleotides match TRBD2. The V gene's germline CDR1 is MNHNS and CDR2 SASEGT. This CDR3 spans 17 amino acids. V shed 0 bases and J 7 bases; nucleotides not matched to a gene: 12.

The chain links TRBV7-8 to TRBJ2-1; no firm D call. The J call may not be correct, given that the DNA end is closer to TRBJ2-7. There are 13 residues in the CDR3. Germline V lookup: CDR1 SGHVS, CDR2 FQNEAQ. CDR3 in amino acids: CASSSDPSAEQYF. CDR3 bases: TGTGCCAGCAGCTCGGACCCCAGCGCCGAGCAGTACTTC.

The chain couples TRBV12-3 or TRBV12-4 to TRBJ1-2, with 11 bases lining up with TRBD1. V lost 7 bases and J lost 4; bases outside the gene matches: 8. The CDR3 totals 15 residues. CDR3 sequence: CASTRRTGGIYGYTF. The CDR3 nucleotides read TGTGCCAGCACCCGGAGGACAGGGGGCATCTATGGCTACACCTTC.

The V and J genes are TRBV20-1 and TRBJ2-1; no firm D call. The CDR3 has 10 residues. The ends were cut back, 3 bases at V and 9 bases at J, with 6 bases in the middle. CDR1 and CDR2 (germline): DFQATT, SNEGSKA (reference sequence). The CDR3 here is CSASTTEQFF. The CDR3 bases are TGCAGTGCTAGCACCACTGAGCAGTTCTTC.

This rearrangement joins TRBV30 to TRBJ1-2; TRBD1 matches at 7 bases. CDR1 is GTSNPN and CDR2 is SVGIG in the germline V gene (reference sequence). J lost 5 bases, V lost 0 bases, and 9 bases had no gene match. The CDR3 length is 15 residues. The CDR3 DNA sequence: TGTGCCTGGAGTGTACCAGGGGGGAGGGAGTATGGCTACACCTTC. It translates to CAWSVPGGREYGYTF.